The present T cell receptor (beta chain) was sequenced within a study of cytomegalovirus exposure and HLA in healthy donors. Study-level information: A later analysis reported the same platform for the 120 or so validation repertoires and the approximately 720 first-cohort repertoires.

A remark on this clone: Antigen: not known.

Trimming left V 4 bases short and J 4 bases short, with 8 bases between. The germline CDR1 and CDR2 sequences are DFQATT and SNEGSKA (reference sequence). There are 11 residues in the CDR3. Findings of the study overall: There were 160 or so TCR beta chains listed as cytomegalovirus-associated. Many donors carried some public TCRs, although rarity characterized most TCR sequences.

Assay used: immunoSEQ multiplex PCR; TCRdb lists only in-frame clones, some missing. The sample carries under 200,000 clones, 89% recorded once. The TCR was taken from a man between 18 and 29 years old in good health and CMV-seropositive. The rearrangement links TRBV20-1 to TRBJ2-7; D not resolved. Sequencing was done on a sample of PBMCs. The CDR3 DNA sequence: TGCAGTGCTATTCTAGAATACGAGCAGTACTTC. Residues: CSAILEYEQYF.